The 5 T cell receptor beta chains given below trace back to one sample, sequenced in a study of siplizumab effects on memory and regulatory T cells. TCRdb's table, derived via immunoSEQ multiplex PCR, lists solely in-frame clones and lacks some. The sample lists some 53,000 clones; under 98% were seen once. Material: naive CD4+ T cells sorted from blood. Every receptor here comes from a human donor in good health.

The chain carries TRBV5-4 and TRBJ1-2, with a weak D call TRBD1 (6 bases). There are 15 residues in the CDR3. V was trimmed by 2 bases and J by 4 bases, leaving 15 bases between them. Germline CDR1 reads SGHNT; CDR2 reads YYREEE (reference sequence). As DNA, the CDR3 is TGTGCCAGCAGCTTTCGACAGGATCCAATCTATGGCTACACCTTC. It encodes CASSFRQDPIYGYTF.

This rearrangement joins TRBV28 to TRBJ2-7, with 7 bases matching TRBD1. Trimming at V came to 6 bases and at J to 2 bases, leaving 7 bases not matched to a gene. The CDR3 runs to 14 residues. Looked up from germline, CDR1 is MDHEN and CDR2 is SYDVKM. The CDR3 DNA is TGTGCCAGCAGCCCGACCGGGACAGCCTACGAGCAGTACTTC. Its translation is CASSPTGTAYEQYF.

The V and J genes are TRBV7-8 and TRBJ2-5; 9 nucleotides line up with TRBD2. Trimming cost V 2 bases and J 3 bases; bases outside gene matches: 7. CDR3 length: 16 amino acids. Germline CDR1 reads SGHVS; CDR2 reads FQNEAQ. The CDR3 is CASSLTLTSGKETQYF. DNA of the CDR3: TGTGCCAGCAGCTTAACCCTGACTAGCGGAAAAGAGACCCAGTACTTC.

In DNA, the CDR3 is TGCGCCAGCAGCTTTAGCGGATCCTACGAGCAGTACTTC. This encodes CASSFSGSYEQYF. The chain has TRBV5-1 and TRBJ2-7, with a tentative D call TRBD2 (6 bases). The germline CDR1 and CDR2 sequences are SGHRS and YFSETQ. This CDR3 is built from 13 residues. Trimming removed 2 bases at V and 1 base at J, with 7 bases between.

J is TRBJ2-2 and V is TRBV10-3; weak D call: TRBD2 (6 bases). Germline-derived CDR1 and CDR2 are ENHRY and SYGVKD. Trimming removed 3 bases at V and 1 base at J, with 15 bases between. The CDR3 is 17 amino acids. In DNA, the CDR3 is TGTGCCATCAGTGACCTGATAGCGGAGGAGAACACCGGGGAGCTGTTTTTT. This translates into CAISDLIAEENTGELFF.